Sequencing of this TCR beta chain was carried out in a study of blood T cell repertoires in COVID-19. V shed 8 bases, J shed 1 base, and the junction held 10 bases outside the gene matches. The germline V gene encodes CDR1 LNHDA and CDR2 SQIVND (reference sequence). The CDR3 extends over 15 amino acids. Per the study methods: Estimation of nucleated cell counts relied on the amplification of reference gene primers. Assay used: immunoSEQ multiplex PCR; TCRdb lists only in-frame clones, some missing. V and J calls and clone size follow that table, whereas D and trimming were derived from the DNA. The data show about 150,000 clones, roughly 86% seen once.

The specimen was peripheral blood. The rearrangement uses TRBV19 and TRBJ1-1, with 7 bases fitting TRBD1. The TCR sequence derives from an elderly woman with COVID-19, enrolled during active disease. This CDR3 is CASSLEGQRNTEAFF. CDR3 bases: TGTGCCAGTTCCCTTGAGGGACAGCGGAACACTGAAGCTTTCTTT.